These 21 T cell receptor beta chains were sequenced from one sample in a study of shared clonotypes between healthy human individuals. Naive CD8 cells, CD45RO-negative and positively selected for CCR7, excluded terminally differentiated effector memory CD45RA+ cells. Clones were sequenced by immunoSEQ multiplex PCR, and TCRdb holds only the in-frame ones, with some missing. The data hold millions of clones, with approximately 94% observed a single time. Input material: naive CD8+ T cells from PBMCs. These receptors came from a young man in good health. Some clones in this sample may be carry-over from other donors' samples.

This rearrangement joins TRBV7-9 to TRBJ2-2; D gene unclear. The V end lost 3 bases, the J end lost 2 bases, and 13 bases lay between the germline ends. CDR3 length: 16 residues. Germline lookup yields CDR1 SEHNR and CDR2 FQNEAQ (reference sequence). The CDR3 reads CASSFRLTINTGELFF. CDR3 DNA sequence: TGTGCCAGCAGCTTCAGACTGACGATAAACACCGGGGAGCTGTTTTTT.

This chain joins TRBV30 and TRBJ1-1; D is perhaps TRBD1 (5 bases). CDR3 length equals 15 residues. Germline V gene data show CDR1 as GTSNPN and CDR2 as SVGIG (reference sequence). The V end lost 2 bases, the J end lost 1 base, and 14 bases lay between the germline ends. The CDR3 loop is CAWSPNLTGNTEAFF. The CDR3 DNA sequence: TGTGCCTGGAGTCCAAACTTAACAGGGAACACTGAAGCTTTCTTT.

This clone was picked up one time. The V call is TRBV30, the J call TRBJ2-3, with D unresolved. The CDR3 is 13 amino acids. In germline, CDR1 is GTSNPN, CDR2 SVGIG (reference sequence). Trimming left V 3 bases short and J 6 bases short, with 13 bases between. CDR3 in amino acids: CAWRKEGRDTQYF. The CDR3, as DNA: TGTGCCTGGAGGAAAGAAGGTCGGGATACGCAGTATTTT.

CDR3 region: CASSVSGTFAQKDTQYF. The CDR3 DNA reads as TGTGCCAGCAGTGTCTCCGGGACTTTTGCGCAAAAGGATACGCAGTATTTT. The V and J genes are TRBV2 and TRBJ2-3, with D tentatively TRBD2 (6 bases). V lost 4 bases, J lost 6 bases, and 23 bases lay in between. Looked up from germline, CDR1 is SNHLY and CDR2 is FYNNEI. CDR3 length: 17 amino acids.

This chain links TRBV11-2 with TRBJ1-5, with 8 nucleotides matching TRBD1. The CDR3 contains 16 residues. V was pared by 0 bases and J by 4 bases, with 5 bases of the junction left unmatched. The germline gives CDR1 SGHAT, CDR2 FQNNGV. The CDR3: CASSLDWTGSNQPQHF. The CDR3 nucleotides are TGTGCCAGCAGCTTAGACTGGACAGGGTCGAATCAGCCCCAGCATTTT.

The V gene is TRBV5-1, the J gene TRBJ1-2; 7 bases fit TRBD1. The length of the CDR3 is 15 residues. Germline trimming cut 4 bases from V and 6 bases from J; bases unmatched to any gene: 12. Germline V lookup: CDR1 SGHRS, CDR2 YFSETQ. In nucleotides, the CDR3 is TGCGCCAGCAGCGACCACAGGGGTCCACCGGATGGCTACACCTTC. It yields the protein CASSDHRGPPDGYTF.

This chain joins TRBV2 and TRBJ2-1; the D is unclear. This CDR3 has 15 residues. V was clipped by 6 bases and J by 5 bases, with 17 bases between them. CDR1 and CDR2 (germline): SNHLY, FYNNEI. Here the CDR3 reads CASRGPRTPDNEQFF. CDR3 nucleotide sequence: TGTGCCAGCAGGGGCCCCCGGACGCCGGACAATGAGCAGTTCTTC.

The chain links TRBV7-6 to TRBJ1-1, with D possibly being TRBD1 (6 bases). The V end was cut by 5 bases, the J end by 1 base, with 8 bases between. Germline V gene lookup returns CDR1 SGHVS and CDR2 FNYEAQ. The CDR3 extends over 13 amino acids. The CDR3 coding sequence is TGTGCCAGCAGCGGGGGCCCGAACACTGAAGCTTTCTTT. Translated, it gives CASSGGPNTEAFF.

This rearrangement joins TRBV29-1 to TRBJ2-7; D may match TRBD1 or TRBD2 (5 bases each). The V gene lost 7 bases and the J gene lost 1 base, with 11 bases spanning the gap. The CDR3 covers 12 residues. The germline V gene encodes CDR1 SQVTM and CDR2 ANQGSEA. In DNA, the CDR3 is TGCAGCGGCCGGGACGCTTCCTACGAGCAGTACTTC. Amino acid sequence: CSGRDASYEQYF.

V is TRBV30 and J is TRBJ2-7; unclear D gene. Germline V gives CDR1 GTSNPN, CDR2 SVGIG (reference sequence). This CDR3 spans 13 amino acids. Trimming left V 5 bases short and J 2 bases short, with 13 bases between. The CDR3 protein is CAWDLGSAYEQYF. CDR3 DNA sequence: TGTGCCTGGGACCTGGGGTCGGCCTACGAGCAGTACTTC.

The chain links TRBV9 to TRBJ2-7; 11 bases map to TRBD2. In germline, CDR1 is SGDLS, CDR2 YYNGEE. The CDR3 is 15 amino acids. V was pared by 4 bases and J by 6 bases, with 9 bases of the junction left unmatched. CDR3 DNA: TGTGCCAGCAGCTCGAGACTAGCGGGATTCGGCGAGCAGTACTTC. Its translation is CASSSRLAGFGEQYF.

The V gene is TRBV19, the J gene TRBJ1-2; D might be TRBD1 (5 bases). The CDR3 loop spans 16 amino acids. Per germline, CDR1 LNHDA and CDR2 SQIVND (reference sequence). Trimming left V 3 bases short and J 6 bases short, with 20 bases between. CDR3 sequence (DNA): TGTGCCAGTAGTATCTTTATTGGTCCAGGGATGGATGGCTACACCTTC. As protein: CASSIFIGPGMDGYTF.

The chain couples TRBV15 to TRBJ1-1; possible D gene TRBD1, 6 bases. Germline V gene lookup returns CDR1 LNHNV and CDR2 YYDKDF (reference sequence). The CDR3 loop spans 20 amino acids. The V end lost 4 bases, the J end lost 0 bases, and 27 bases lay between the germline ends. The CDR3 loop reads CATSTTAPRTAIAMNTEAFF. DNA of the CDR3: TGTGCCACCAGCACGACGGCCCCTAGGACAGCAATTGCTATGAACACTGAAGCTTTCTTT. Full variable domain (outside the CDR3, taken from reference TRBV15 and TRBJ1-1): DAMVIQNPRYQVTQFGKPVTLSCSQTLNHNVMYWYQQKSSQAPKLLFHYYDKDFNNEADTPDNFQSRRPNTSFCFLDIRSPGLGDTAMYLCATSTTAPRTAIAMNTEAFFGQGTRLTVV.

The chain recombines TRBV21-1 with TRBJ2-4; TRBD2 is the table's D call, not checked against the DNA. TRBV21-1 is reported as a pseudogene. This CDR3 region has 21 residues. CDR3 nucleotides: TGTGCCAGCAGCAAAACAATTGGACCGCTTCCTGAGGGAATAGCCAAAAACATTCAGTACTTC. Residues: CASSKTIGPLPEGIAKNIQYF.

The V and J genes are TRBV28 and TRBJ2-1; D possibly corresponds to TRBD2 (5 bases). V was trimmed by 5 bases and J by 5 bases, leaving 25 bases between them. Germline loops: CDR1 MDHEN, CDR2 SYDVKM. The CDR3 is 18 amino acids. For the CDR3, the DNA is TGTGCCAGCAGTCCAAAACGATTCGGGGTCGGTCCGGACAATGAGCAGTTCTTC. It codes for CASSPKRFGVGPDNEQFF.

The genes are TRBV7-9 and TRBJ2-1; 7 positions match TRBD1. This CDR3 spans 16 amino acids. V gave up 5 bases and J gave up 2 bases; unmatched junction bases: 9. Germline V gene lookup returns CDR1 SEHNR and CDR2 FQNEAQ (reference sequence). This chain's CDR3 is CASSHKTGPTYNEQFF. The CDR3 nucleotides are TGTGCCAGCAGCCATAAGACAGGGCCAACCTACAATGAGCAGTTCTTC.

The J gene is TRBJ1-4, the V gene TRBV6-1, with TRBD1 as a possible D gene (5 bases). In germline, CDR1 is MNHNS, CDR2 SASEGT. The CDR3 runs 16 residues. V lost 3 bases, J lost 8 bases, and 19 bases lay in between. CDR3 nucleotide sequence: TGTGCCAGCAGTGAGTCCCCGGGGGACCGATACGAAAAACTGTTTTTT. Its protein is CASSESPGDRYEKLFF.

A note on this clone: The identical CDR3 is also encoded by other nucleotide sequences in the sample. The CDR3 DNA sequence: TGTGCCAGCAGCTTAGTTGGGGGAACCTCCTACGAGCAGTACTTC. Translation gives CASSLVGGTSYEQYF. The chain uses TRBV7-9 and TRBJ2-7, with D tentatively TRBD1 or TRBD2 (5 bases each). Germline V gives CDR1 SEHNR, CDR2 FQNEAQ (reference sequence). Trimming pared 1 base from V and 0 bases from J, leaving 10 bases between. The CDR3 spans 15 residues.

This clone was seen just once. The gene calls are TRBV5-1 and TRBJ2-7; D might be TRBD1 (6 bases). The CDR3 extends over 13 amino acids. Per germline, CDR1 SGHRS and CDR2 YFSETQ. The V and J ends lost 3 bases and 7 bases respectively, with 14 bases between them. This chain's CDR3 is CASSWTVTGEQYF. CDR3 nucleotide sequence: TGCGCCAGCAGCTGGACAGTGACGGGGGAGCAGTACTTC.

The chain couples TRBV29-1 to TRBJ2-2; D is unclear. This CDR3 is built from 14 residues. Germline CDR1 SQVTM, CDR2 ANQGSEA. Trimming removed 4 bases from V and 6 bases from J, with 15 bases in between. DNA of the CDR3: TGCAGCGTTGGTGGCAGCCAAACAGCCGGGGAGCTGTTTTTT. Amino acid sequence: CSVGGSQTAGELFF.

The chain carries TRBV5-4 and TRBJ2-2; D is unresolved. This CDR3 spans 15 amino acids. Looked up from germline, CDR1 is SGHNT and CDR2 is YYREEE (reference sequence). Trimming removed 4 bases at V and 3 bases at J, with 13 bases between. Here the CDR3 reads CASSPAGLDTGELFF. The CDR3 DNA sequence: TGTGCCAGCAGCCCGGCCGGCTTAGACACCGGGGAGCTGTTTTTT.